One and the same sample provided the 14 T cell receptor beta chains below, sequenced in a study of cytomegalovirus exposure and HLA in healthy donors. Amplification used 60 Vbeta primers and 13 Jbeta primers. TCRdb's table, derived via immunoSEQ multiplex PCR, lists solely in-frame clones and lacks some. This table has over 110,000 clones, over 75% appearing once. Source material: PBMCs. These receptors originate from a male donor in good health and CMV-seronegative.

V gene TRBV28 combines with J gene TRBJ1-5, with no clear D. Germline lookup yields CDR1 MDHEN and CDR2 SYDVKM. The CDR3 covers 13 residues. Deletions cut 3 bases from V and 5 bases from J, with 8 bases between. CDR3 sequence (DNA): TGTGCCAGCAGTTTGCTCGGGGATCAGCCCCAGCATTTT. It is translated as CASSLLGDQPQHF.

The V gene is TRBV7-9, the J gene TRBJ2-3, with D perhaps TRBD2 (6 bases). CDR3 length equals 14 residues. The V and J ends lost 7 bases and 5 bases respectively, with 16 bases between them. Germline assignment: CDR1 SEHNR and CDR2 FQNEAQ (reference sequence). DNA for the CDR3: TGTGCCAGCACTACTACCGGGGGAGTAGATACGCAGTATTTT. Translating it yields CASTTTGGVDTQYF.

The J gene is TRBJ2-5, the V gene TRBV25-1; TRBD2 is a possible D gene (6 bases). The J call could be wrong; TRBJ2-7 is a better fit for the DNA end. CDR1 is MGHDK and CDR2 is SYGVNS in the germline V gene. The CDR3 consists of 18 residues. The CDR3 DNA sequence: TGTGCCAGCAGTGAATCCCGGGGGTTACTAGTGAACCTCTACGAGCAGTACTTC. Translating it yields CASSESRGLLVNLYEQYF.

The chain links TRBV5-6 to TRBJ2-5, with 10 bases aligning to TRBD1. The CDR3 is 16 amino acids. Trimming took 4 bases from V and 1 from J; bases not matched to a gene: 7. The germline V gene has CDR1 SGHDT and CDR2 YYEEEE. CDR3: CASSARDRGSQETQYF. The CDR3 nucleotides are TGTGCCAGCAGCGCCCGGGACAGGGGTTCCCAAGAGACCCAGTACTTC.

The chain is built from TRBV30 and TRBJ1-5; TRBD1 matches 8 bases. CDR1 is GTSNPN, CDR2 SVGIG, per germline (reference sequence). CDR3 length: 16 amino acids. Trimming removed 2 bases from V and 1 base from J; junction bases left unmatched: 7. CDR3 in amino acids: CAWSHLQGVSNQPQHF. CDR3 nucleotides: TGTGCCTGGAGTCACCTACAGGGGGTAAGCAATCAGCCCCAGCATTTT.

The chain uses TRBV30 and TRBJ2-1, with a weak D call TRBD1 (5 bases). The V and J ends lost 0 bases and 10 bases respectively, with 13 bases between them. Germline V CDR1 and CDR2: GTSNPN, SVGIG (reference sequence). This CDR3 has 13 amino acids. This chain's CDR3 is CAWSVAGPGEQFF. The DNA of the CDR3 is TGTGCCTGGAGTGTAGCTGGCCCAGGGGAGCAGTTCTTC. Filled out from reference TRBV30 and TRBJ2-1, the complete variable domain reads SQTIHQWPATLVQPVGSPLSLECTVEGTSNPNLYWYRQAAGRGLQLLFYSVGIGQISSEVPQNLSASRPQDRQFILSSKKLLLSDSGFYLCAWSVAGPGEQFFGPGTRLTVL.

The J gene is TRBJ1-5, the V gene TRBV10-3; TRBD1 matches at 8 bases. This CDR3 comprises 14 residues. CDR1 is ENHRY, CDR2 SYGVKD, per germline. Trimming at V came to 10 bases and at J to 2 bases, leaving 7 bases not matched to a gene. CDR3 residues: CATRQGIGNQPQHF. In DNA, the CDR3 is TGTGCCACTCGACAGGGGATAGGCAATCAGCCCCAGCATTTT.

The J gene is TRBJ1-4, the V gene TRBV30, with TRBD1 matching 10 bases. V lost 4 bases, J lost 3 bases, and 8 bases stayed unmatched. Germline CDR1 is GTSNPN and CDR2 is SVGIG (reference sequence). This CDR3 is built from 16 residues. The CDR3, as DNA: TGTGCCTGGACTGGACAGGGGGTTTTCGCTAATGAAAAACTGTTTTTT. Its translation is CAWTGQGVFANEKLFF. The variable domain in full, completed from reference TRBV30 and TRBJ1-4, reads SQTIHQWPATLVQPVGSPLSLECTVEGTSNPNLYWYRQAAGRGLQLLFYSVGIGQISSEVPQNLSASRPQDRQFILSSKKLLLSDSGFYLCAWTGQGVFANEKLFFGSGTQLSVL.

The CDR3 here is CASSLGTRTGYTF. CDR3 sequence (DNA): TGTGCCAGCAGTCTCGGGACACGGACTGGCTACACCTTC. This rearrangement joins TRBV6-1 to TRBJ1-2; possible D gene TRBD1, 6 bases. Trimming left V 5 bases short and J 7 bases short, with 14 bases between. Germline loops: CDR1 MNHNS, CDR2 SASEGT. The CDR3 is 13 residues long.

This clone was observed a handful of times. The V and J genes are TRBV7-2 and TRBJ1-2, with D possibly TRBD1 on 5 matching bases. This CDR3 region has 14 residues. Germline CDR1 is SGHTA and CDR2 is FQGNSA. Trimming cost V 1 base and J 4 bases, with 10 bases left between them. The CDR3 sequence is CASSLVDISYGYTF. The CDR3 DNA reads as TGTGCCAGCAGCTTAGTGGACATCTCCTATGGCTACACCTTC.

CDR3 residues: CSVASGWNQPQHF. Written as DNA, the CDR3 is TGCAGCGTTGCTTCGGGGTGGAATCAGCCCCAGCATTTT. J is TRBJ1-5 and V is TRBV29-1; no clear D gene. This CDR3 spans 13 amino acids. V was cut by 4 bases and J by 4 bases, with 11 bases left in between. The germline CDR1 and CDR2 sequences are SQVTM and ANQGSEA.

J is TRBJ1-1 and V is TRBV4-1; TRBD1 might be the D (5 bases). Trimming removed 3 bases at V and 1 base at J, with 21 bases between. Germline CDR1 is MGHRA and CDR2 is YSYEKL. This CDR3 region has 18 residues. CDR3 residues: CASSHSTGQGRSNTEAFF. The CDR3 DNA is TGCGCCAGCAGCCACAGCACCGGGCAGGGTAGATCGAACACTGAAGCTTTCTTT.

This clone was observed a handful of times. This chain uses TRBV7-9 with TRBJ1-5, with D possibly TRBD1 on 5 matching bases. The CDR3 is 16 residues long. Per the germline V gene, CDR1 is SEHNR and CDR2 is FQNEAQ (reference sequence). Trimming removed 0 bases from V and 1 base from J, with 10 bases in between. CDR3 protein: CASSLAWGSSNQPQHF. In nucleotides, the CDR3 is TGTGCCAGCAGCTTAGCGTGGGGCAGCAGCAATCAGCCCCAGCATTTT.

Concerning this clone: The sample holds other DNA sequences that translate to the same CDR3. V and J are TRBV19 and TRBJ1-1; perhaps TRBD1 as D (6 bases). The CDR3 covers 13 residues. Trimming pared 6 bases from V and 1 base from J, leaving 9 bases between. Germline V gene lookup returns CDR1 LNHDA and CDR2 SQIVND (reference sequence). CDR3 residues: CASSQQGNTEAFF. CDR3 in DNA: TGTGCCAGTAGCCAACAGGGGAACACTGAAGCTTTCTTT.